Listed below are T cell receptor beta chains from one sample, sequenced in a study of OX40 agonist ivuxolimab in advanced cancers. Clones were read by immunoSEQ multiplex PCR, and TCRdb kept only the in-frame ones, dropping some. The sample carries tens of thousands of clones, approximately 88% recorded once. The sequences come from CD4+ or CD8+ T cells sorted from blood, collected in a trial of the OX40 agonist ivuxolimab. The receptors were gathered from an adult with an advanced solid tumor such as melanoma, head and neck, liver or kidney cancer. CDR3s include the opening cysteine and the closing phenylalanine or tryptophan.

cdr3_aa: CASSFRPAYEQYF; v_call: TRBV5-1; j_call: TRBJ2-7; cdr3_length: 13
cdr3_aa: CASSQGPANEKLFF; v_call: TRBV7-9; j_call: TRBJ1-4; cdr3_length: 14
cdr3_aa: CAWSARENEQFF; v_call: TRBV30; j_call: TRBJ2-1; cdr3_length: 12
cdr3_aa: CASSIDRGQNTEAFF; v_call: TRBV19; j_call: TRBJ1-1; cdr3_length: 15
cdr3_aa: CASSLSGRASYEQYF; v_call: TRBV7-2; j_call: TRBJ2-7; cdr3_length: 15
cdr3_aa: CASSRTGGGRQPQHF; v_call: TRBV7-9; j_call: TRBJ1-5; cdr3_length: 15
cdr3_aa: CASSRGQGATGELFF; v_call: TRBV18; j_call: TRBJ2-2; cdr3_length: 15
cdr3_aa: CSVVFWQTSTDTQYF; v_call: TRBV29-1; j_call: TRBJ2-3; cdr3_length: 15
cdr3_aa: CASSLIPPNNEQFF; v_call: TRBV28; j_call: TRBJ2-1; cdr3_length: 14
cdr3_aa: CASSDPGTDNEQFF; v_call: TRBV6-4; j_call: TRBJ2-1; cdr3_length: 14
cdr3_aa: CSVANRYWGLAGGRGTDTQYF; v_call: TRBV29-1; j_call: TRBJ2-3; cdr3_length: 21
cdr3_aa: CASSLDGPETQYF; v_call: TRBV7-2; j_call: TRBJ2-5; cdr3_length: 13
cdr3_aa: CASSPQGVQPQHF; v_call: TRBV18; j_call: TRBJ1-5; cdr3_length: 13
cdr3_aa: CASKLVWDSYGQYF; v_call: TRBV27; j_call: TRBJ2-7; cdr3_length: 14
cdr3_aa: CASSPILRDTGELFF; v_call: TRBV2; j_call: TRBJ2-2; cdr3_length: 15
cdr3_aa: CASSPRASERYEQYF; v_call: TRBV9; j_call: TRBJ2-7; cdr3_length: 15
cdr3_aa: CASSFNPGYGYTF; v_call: TRBV11-2; j_call: TRBJ1-2; cdr3_length: 13
cdr3_aa: CASSLVVGPYNEQFF; v_call: TRBV28; j_call: TRBJ2-1; cdr3_length: 15
cdr3_aa: CAWSVRSRGLKKFF; v_call: TRBV30; j_call: TRBJ2-1; cdr3_length: 14
cdr3_aa: CASSDLASKKDEQFF; v_call: TRBV6-4; j_call: TRBJ2-1; cdr3_length: 15
cdr3_aa: CASRPNGGANTEAFF; v_call: TRBV2; j_call: TRBJ1-1; cdr3_length: 15
cdr3_aa: CASSIGFRGRSNQPQHF; v_call: TRBV19; j_call: TRBJ1-5; cdr3_length: 17
cdr3_aa: CAHVRDLLEKLFF; v_call: TRBV21-1; j_call: TRBJ1-4; cdr3_length: 13
cdr3_aa: CASSLQGAQTQYF; v_call: TRBV27; j_call: TRBJ2-5; cdr3_length: 13
cdr3_aa: CASSLGGTSTDTQYF; v_call: TRBV7-2; j_call: TRBJ2-3; cdr3_length: 15
cdr3_aa: CASSWTSGSRNEQFF; v_call: TRBV11-3; j_call: TRBJ2-1; cdr3_length: 15
cdr3_aa: CASSLGAEVETQYF; v_call: TRBV7-9; j_call: TRBJ2-5; cdr3_length: 14
cdr3_aa: CASSLTRQGASNEQYF; v_call: TRBV5-1; j_call: TRBJ2-7; cdr3_length: 16
cdr3_aa: CASSRRTANTGELFF; v_call: TRBV19; j_call: TRBJ2-2; cdr3_length: 15
cdr3_aa: CATSSGRNLSSYNEQFF; v_call: TRBV2; j_call: TRBJ2-1; cdr3_length: 17
cdr3_aa: CASSLGQVYQPQHF; v_call: TRBV7-8; j_call: TRBJ1-5; cdr3_length: 14
cdr3_aa: CASSDRVRNTIYF; v_call: TRBV2; j_call: TRBJ1-3; cdr3_length: 13